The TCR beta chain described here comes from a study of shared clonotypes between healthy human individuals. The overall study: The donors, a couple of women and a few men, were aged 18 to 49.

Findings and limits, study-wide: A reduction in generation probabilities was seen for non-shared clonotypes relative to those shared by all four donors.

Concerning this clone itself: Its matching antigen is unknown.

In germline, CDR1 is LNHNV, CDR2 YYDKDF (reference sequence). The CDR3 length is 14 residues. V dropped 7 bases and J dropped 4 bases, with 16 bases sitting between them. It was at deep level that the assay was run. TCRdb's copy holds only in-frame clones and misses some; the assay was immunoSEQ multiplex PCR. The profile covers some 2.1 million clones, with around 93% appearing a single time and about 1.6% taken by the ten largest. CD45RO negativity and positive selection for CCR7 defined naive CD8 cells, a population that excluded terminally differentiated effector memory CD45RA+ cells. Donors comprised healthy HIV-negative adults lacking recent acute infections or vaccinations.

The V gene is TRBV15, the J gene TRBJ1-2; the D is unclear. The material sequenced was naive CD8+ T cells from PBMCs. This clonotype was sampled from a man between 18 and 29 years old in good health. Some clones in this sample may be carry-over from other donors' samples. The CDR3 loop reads CATTHRANAYGYTF. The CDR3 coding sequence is TGTGCCACCACCCATAGGGCGAACGCCTATGGCTACACCTTC.